Below are 5 T cell receptor beta chains sequenced from a single sample in a study of cytomegalovirus exposure and HLA in healthy donors. With 60 Vbeta and 13 Jbeta primers, the PCR was carried out. TCRdb's table, derived via immunoSEQ multiplex PCR, lists solely in-frame clones and lacks some. The table lists 150,000 to 170,000 clones, 65% to 75% of them singletons. Sequenced: PBMCs. The receptors originated from a man younger than 45 in good health and CMV-seronegative.

This clone was seen only a few times. The chain carries TRBV7-9 and TRBJ1-1; 11 nucleotides agree with TRBD1. From germline, CDR1 is SEHNR and CDR2 FQNEAQ (reference sequence). Trimming at V came to 5 bases and at J to 3 bases, leaving 11 bases not matched to a gene. The CDR3 sequence is 17 residues long. CDR3 region: CASSPGQGAIKDTEAFF. DNA of the CDR3: TGTGCCAGCAGCCCCGGACAGGGGGCAATTAAGGACACTGAAGCTTTCTTT.

The genes are TRBV10-1 and TRBJ2-5; tentative D call: TRBD1 (6 bases). V was shortened by 3 bases and J by 0 bases, with 11 bases between the two germline ends. In germline, CDR1 is WNHNN, CDR2 SYGVQD (reference sequence). The CDR3 contains 15 residues. The CDR3 protein is CASSENRDHQETQYF. CDR3 DNA: TGCGCCAGCAGTGAAAACAGGGACCACCAAGAGACCCAGTACTTC.

The chain employs TRBV6-1 and TRBJ1-5; D is ambiguous. The V and J ends lost 2 bases and 7 bases respectively, with 12 bases between them. This CDR3 has 14 amino acids. Germline CDR1 reads MNHNS; CDR2 reads SASEGT. The CDR3 protein is CASSERRSGQPQHF. The CDR3 DNA sequence: TGTGCCAGCAGTGAAAGAAGGTCGGGACAGCCCCAGCATTTT.

The chain recombines TRBV5-1 with TRBJ1-2, with TRBD1 as a possible D gene (6 bases). This CDR3 comprises 13 residues. Trimming pared 4 bases from V and 4 bases from J, leaving 11 bases between. Germline CDR1 is SGHRS and CDR2 is YFSETQ. The CDR3 is CASSPTGPYGYTF. In DNA form, the CDR3 reads TGCGCCAGCAGCCCGACAGGCCCCTATGGCTACACCTTC.

The CDR3 is CASSWTRETQYF. CDR3 DNA: TGTGCCAGCAGCTGGACACGGGAGACCCAGTACTTC. This sequence joins TRBV7-2 and TRBJ2-5, with D possibly being TRBD1 (5 bases). The CDR3 sequence is 12 residues long. Trimming took off 4 bases at V and 5 bases at J, with 8 bases between the two ends. Germline assignment: CDR1 SGHTA and CDR2 FQGNSA.